A selection of T cell receptor beta chains follows, all from one sample in a study of blood T cell repertoires in COVID-19. Here immunoSEQ multiplex PCR was the method, and the copy in TCRdb shows in-frame clones only, minus some. The profile shows over 300,000 clones, over 75% of them singletons. Material: PBMCs or T cells enriched from blood (not recorded which). The origin of the receptors is a woman aged 25 to 39 with acute COVID-19. Both conserved end residues are trimmed from each CDR3. The order of the fields is V gene, CDR3 protein.

V gene: TRBV6-5
CDR3 protein: ASSQLGYGYT

V gene: TRBV3-1/TRBV3-2
CDR3 protein: ASSPTRTDSPLH

V gene: TRBV29-1
CDR3 protein: SVSRERDQPQH

V gene: TRBV2
CDR3 protein: ASSLQGAGELF

V gene: TRBV30
CDR3 protein: AWSVTSYNEQF

V gene: TRBV5-1
CDR3 protein: ASSPGQGVGGLQETQY

V gene: TRBV12-3/TRBV12-4
CDR3 protein: ASSLSSDTEAF

V gene: TRBV4-2
CDR3 protein: ASSLRTGASGSYNEQF

V gene: TRBV4-3
CDR3 protein: ASSQGRGAPTEQF

V gene: TRBV2
CDR3 protein: ASSTGFGQPQH

V gene: TRBV7-9
CDR3 protein: ASSLQGNEQF

V gene: TRBV2
CDR3 protein: ASSLSPGFGYT

V gene: TRBV10-3
CDR3 protein: AISDGRRVTEAF

V gene: TRBV19
CDR3 protein: ASGTGGGSPLH

V gene: TRBV2
CDR3 protein: ASSVARFRDEQF

V gene: TRBV5-1
CDR3 protein: ASSGRDRPNTEAF

V gene: TRBV6-5
CDR3 protein: ASSYIAGGPHEQY

V gene: TRBV19
CDR3 protein: ASSPNRGQPQH

V gene: TRBV24-1
CDR3 protein: ATSDSLAGGEQF

V gene: TRBV19
CDR3 protein: ASSIGYRNTEAF

V gene: TRBV7-9
CDR3 protein: ASSSPGTGNTEAF

V gene: TRBV24-1
CDR3 protein: ATSDQPSGGQF

V gene: TRBV5-1
CDR3 protein: ASSSQGGPYSPLH

V gene: TRBV19
CDR3 protein: ASSEMGQGVTEAF

V gene: TRBV4-1
CDR3 protein: ASSQDTTQSTDTQY

V gene: TRBV10-1
CDR3 protein: ASSEAGTGGELYTYEQY

V gene: TRBV2
CDR3 protein: AGSGTGGPTAGKF

V gene: TRBV7-3
CDR3 protein: ASSWTGNTEAF

V gene: TRBV11-1
CDR3 protein: ASSPQTTSTDTQY

V gene: TRBV29-1
CDR3 protein: SVEPSGQGATGYGYT

V gene: TRBV9
CDR3 protein: ASSARDRPSNEQF

V gene: TRBV5-1
CDR3 protein: ASSLTGAGDSPLH

V gene: TRBV9
CDR3 protein: ASSAGQGHNQPQH

V gene: TRBV6-6
CDR3 protein: ATRSHSGGHQETQY

V gene: TRBV6-6
CDR3 protein: ASGTDYEQY

V gene: TRBV5-1
CDR3 protein: ASSLGGQGGQETQY

V gene: TRBV11-3
CDR3 protein: ASSLGASTDTQY

V gene: TRBV9
CDR3 protein: ASSALAFTNNEQF

V gene: TRBV11-2
CDR3 protein: ASSLDLSGGGNEQF

V gene: TRBV24-1
CDR3 protein: ATSGGANNYGYT

V gene: TRBV19
CDR3 protein: ASVQPTNEKLF